This T cell receptor beta chain was documented in a study of glioma-infiltrating T cells. As regards this clonotype: As yet, its antigen is unknown.

Overall study findings and caveats: Tissue and blood shared very few CDR3 sequences.

Amplification of TCR alpha and beta CDR3 regions from RNA used iRepertoire nested multiplex PCR. TCRdb re-called the multiplex PCR reads through MiXCR, storing one row per CDR3 protein. The sample records roughly 100,000 distinct CDR3 sequences, approximately 28% being singletons. This CDR3 has 15 amino acids. Germline V gene data show CDR1 as ENHRY and CDR2 as SYGVKD. Deletions cut 4 bases from V and 8 bases from J, with 18 bases between. The clonotype was recovered from a human donor with low-grade glioma or glioblastoma, undergoing nonglioma brain surgery, or in good health (not recorded which). The chain recombines TRBV10-3 with TRBJ2-1; tentatively, D is TRBD1 (6 bases). Material: glioma tissue, nonneoplastic brain tissue, or PBMCs (not recorded which). CDR3 in amino acids: CAISGGQSPSYEQFF. The CDR3 DNA reads TGTGCCATCAGTGGCGGACAGAGTCCCTCCTATGAGCAGTTCTTC.